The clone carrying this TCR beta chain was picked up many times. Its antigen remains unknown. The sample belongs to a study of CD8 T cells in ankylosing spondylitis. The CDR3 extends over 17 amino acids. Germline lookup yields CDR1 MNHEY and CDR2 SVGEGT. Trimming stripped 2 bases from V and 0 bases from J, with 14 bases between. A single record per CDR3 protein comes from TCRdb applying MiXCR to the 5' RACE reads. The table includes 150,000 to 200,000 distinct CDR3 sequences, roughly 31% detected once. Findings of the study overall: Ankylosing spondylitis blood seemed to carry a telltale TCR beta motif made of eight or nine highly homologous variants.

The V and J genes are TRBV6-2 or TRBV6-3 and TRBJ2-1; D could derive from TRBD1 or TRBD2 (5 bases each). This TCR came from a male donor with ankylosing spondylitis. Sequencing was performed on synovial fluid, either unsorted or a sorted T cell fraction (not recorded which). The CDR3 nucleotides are TGTGCCAGCAGTTACAGGGCAGGGACCAGCTCCTACAATGAGCAGTTCTTC. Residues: CASSYRAGTSSYNEQFF.